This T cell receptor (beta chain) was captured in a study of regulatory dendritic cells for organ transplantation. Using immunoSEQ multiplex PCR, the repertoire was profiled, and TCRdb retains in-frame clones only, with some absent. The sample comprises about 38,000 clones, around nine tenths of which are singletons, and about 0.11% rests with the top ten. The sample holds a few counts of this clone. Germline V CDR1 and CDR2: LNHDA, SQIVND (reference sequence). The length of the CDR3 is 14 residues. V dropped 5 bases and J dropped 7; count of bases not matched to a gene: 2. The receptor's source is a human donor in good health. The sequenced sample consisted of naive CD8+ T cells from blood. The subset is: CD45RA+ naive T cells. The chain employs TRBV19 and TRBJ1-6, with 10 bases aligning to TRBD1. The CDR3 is CASSEGQGNSPLHF. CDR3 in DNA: TGTGCCAGTAGTGAGGGACAGGGGAATTCACCCCTCCACTTT.